Listed here is a single T cell receptor (beta chain). Molecular barcoding with unique molecular identifiers was used for the TCRbeta library. MiXCR, run by TCRdb on the PCR reads, gives a single entry per CDR3 protein. In the table there are some 550,000 distinct CDR3 sequences, approximately 20% of which are singletons. The sample belongs to a study of T-cell reconstitution after alpha-beta-depleted transplantation in children. The CDR3 length is 16 residues. CDR1 and CDR2 from the germline V gene are MGHRA and YSYEKL. Trimming left V 1 base short and J 3 bases short, with 14 bases between. Sequences were derived from PBMCs from the stem cell graft donor, sampled from the stem cell graft. The chain links TRBV4-1 to TRBJ2-3; no clear D. The sequence derives from a human donor who donated a stem cell graft to a child with acute lymphoblastic leukemia. CDR3 bases: TGCGCCAGCAGCCAAGGAGCCCCCCTAGGAACAGATACGCAGTATTTT. Amino acids: CASSQGAPLGTDTQYF.